The T cell receptor (beta chain) described here comes from a study of OX40 agonist ivuxolimab in advanced cancers. Notes on the research overall: Ivuxolimab, which targeted the costimulatory receptor OX40 (CD134), was an agonistic, fully human IgG2 monoclonal antibody. Intravenous ivuxolimab was administered to patients every 2 weeks at six dose levels: 0.01, 0.1, 0.3, 1.5, 3 and 10 mg/kg. Among the roughly 50 dose-escalation patients, about 20 had hepatocellular carcinoma, 15 or so melanoma, 9 renal cell carcinoma and 9 head and neck cancer. Prior anti-PD-1, anti-PD-L1 or anti-CTLA-4 therapy was permitted, and checkpoint inhibitors had been received by under 50% of dose-escalation patients. Partial responses occurred in three dose-escalation patients: two with cutaneous melanoma and one with hepatocellular carcinoma. The paper reports the monotherapy dose-escalation portion (N of about 47 patients) of the phase I ivuxolimab trial. Peripheral TCRbeta sequencing was intended to test whether TCR sequence diversity was altered and clonal T-cell expansion was caused by ivuxolimab. The dose-escalation cohort was approximately 83% male with a mean age of around 62 years, ranging from about 23 to 85.

The full study reports these points: In the 0.1-3.0 mg/kg groups, partial responders were among the patients with the lowest normalized peripheral clonal expansion, particularly in CD8+ T cells. Antigen specificity was not determined for the clonally expanded peripheral T cells. Low levels of normalized T-cell clonal expansion were also shown by some nonresponding patients. After ivuxolimab, more expanded clones were found on average in CD8+ T cells than in CD4+ T cells. Clonal expansion of both CD4+ and CD8+ blood T cells was observed from baseline to week 6 at doses 0.1 to 3.0 mg/kg.

To sequence the TCRbeta CDR3 region, genomic DNA was isolated from the sorted cells. The immunoSEQ Assay was used to sequence the TCRbeta CDR3 regions. TCRdb stores this immuneACCESS table with in-frame sequences only. Part of the clones is absent; in the studies checked, under half of the shortfall reflects unresolved V genes, and no reason is known for the rest. In this sample the table shows tens of thousands of clones, about 92% of which occur a single time. Approximately 14% of the sample is taken by the ten largest. The sample holds one count of this clone. This receptor's antigen is unknown. Within one base of it there is no much larger clone, and no base qualities were kept. Patients with autoimmune disease history or receiving systemic immunosuppression were excluded from the trial. Peripheral blood for TCR sequencing was collected from all dose cohorts at baseline, on cycle 4 day 1, and on cycle 7 day 1. The samples were taken from a phase I, first-in-human, multicenter, open-label dose-escalation trial of ivuxolimab. Adults with locally advanced or metastatic melanoma, renal cell, hepatocellular, or head and neck squamous cell carcinoma were enrolled in the trial. Before TCR sequencing, CD4+ T cells and CD8+ T cells from peripheral blood were sorted into separate populations.

The CDR3 starts with the cysteine, ends with the phenylalanine, and has 16 residues. Just the 48-base CDR3 DNA is kept, in frame starting at base 1. CDR1 and CDR2 are drawn from the germline V gene: SGHVS, FQNEAQ. Unmatched junction bases come to 6, with V trimmed by 5 bases and J by 0 bases. The source was CD4+ or CD8+ T cells sorted from blood, collected in a trial of the OX40 agonist ivuxolimab. This TCR was sampled from an adult with an advanced solid tumor such as melanoma, head and neck, liver or kidney cancer. This chain is built from TRBV7-8 and TRBJ1-5; the junction holds 8 bases that match TRBD1. The nucleotides read TGTGCCAGCAGCCGCCTACAGGGGGATAGCAATCAGCCCCAGCATTTT. Its amino acids are CASSRLQGDSNQPQHF. Joined to the reference TRBV7-8 and TRBJ1-5 proteins, this CDR3 gives the full variable domain: GAGVSQSPRYKVAKRGQDVALRCDPISGHVSLFWYQQALGQGPEFLTYFQNEAQLDKSGLPSDRFFAERPEGSVSTLKIQRTQQEDSAVYLCASSRLQGDSNQPQHFGDGTRLSIL.